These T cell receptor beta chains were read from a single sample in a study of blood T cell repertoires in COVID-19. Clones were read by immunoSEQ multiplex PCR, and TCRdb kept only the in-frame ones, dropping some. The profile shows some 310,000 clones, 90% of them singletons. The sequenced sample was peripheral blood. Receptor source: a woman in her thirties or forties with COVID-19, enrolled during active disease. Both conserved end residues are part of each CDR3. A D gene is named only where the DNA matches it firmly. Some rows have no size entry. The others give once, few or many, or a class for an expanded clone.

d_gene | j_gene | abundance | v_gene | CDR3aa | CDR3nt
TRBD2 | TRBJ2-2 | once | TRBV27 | CASSLGASGRGWLGNTGELFF | TGTGCCAGCAGTTTAGGGGCTAGCGGGAGAGGATGGTTGGGAAACACCGGGGAGCTGTTTTTT
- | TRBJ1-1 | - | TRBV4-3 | CASGQGKNTEAFF | TGCGCCAGCGGGCAGGGAAAGAACACTGAAGCTTTCTTT
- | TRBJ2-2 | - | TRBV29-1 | CSVGVRGDTTGELFF | TGCAGCGTCGGGGTCAGGGGGGACACCACCGGGGAGCTGTTTTTT
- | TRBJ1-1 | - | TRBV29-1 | CSVEDRSSEAFF | TGCAGCGTTGAAGATCGGTCATCTGAAGCTTTCTTT
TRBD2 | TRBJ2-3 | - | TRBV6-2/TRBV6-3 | CASSYGGGSTSTDTQYF | TGTGCCAGCAGTTACGGCGGGGGGTCGACTAGCACAGATACGCAGTATTTT
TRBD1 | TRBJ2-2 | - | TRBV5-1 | CASSPGQALTGELFF | TGCGCCAGCAGCCCCGGACAGGCTCTGACCGGGGAGCTGTTTTTT
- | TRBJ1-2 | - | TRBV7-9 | CASRPGNNYGYTF | TGTGCCAGCAGGCCCGGGAACAACTATGGCTACACCTTC
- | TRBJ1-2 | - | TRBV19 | CASSIGTVASYGYTF | TGTGCCAGTAGTATTGGAACGGTAGCTAGCTATGGCTACACCTTC
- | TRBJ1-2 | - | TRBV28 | CASSFKAWRGYTF | TGTGCCAGCAGTTTTAAGGCTTGGCGGGGCTACACCTTC
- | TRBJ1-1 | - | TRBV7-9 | CASSLDDSEAFF | TGTGCCAGCAGCTTAGACGACAGTGAAGCTTTCTTT
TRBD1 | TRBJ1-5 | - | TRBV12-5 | CASGSSTGTAKNQPQHF | TGTGCTAGTGGTTCCTCCACCGGGACAGCGAAAAATCAGCCCCAGCATTTT
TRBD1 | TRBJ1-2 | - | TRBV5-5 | CASTWTGGNYGYTF | TGTGCCAGCACCTGGACAGGGGGGAACTATGGCTACACCTTC
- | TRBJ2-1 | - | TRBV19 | CASSWGGARAQFF | TGTGCCAGTAGTTGGGGCGGGGCCCGAGCGCAGTTCTTC
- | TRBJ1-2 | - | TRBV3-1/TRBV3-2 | CASSQDLARTEYGYTF | TGTGCCAGCAGCCAAGATCTAGCCAGGACAGAGTATGGCTACACCTTC
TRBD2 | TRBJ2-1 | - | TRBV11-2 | CASSLFLAGGEQFF | TGTGCCAGCAGCTTATTCTTAGCGGGAGGTGAGCAGTTCTTC
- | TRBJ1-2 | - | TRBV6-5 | CASSYSPVYGYTF | TGTGCCAGCAGTTACTCTCCGGTCTATGGCTACACCTTC
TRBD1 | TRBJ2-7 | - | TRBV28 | CASRSSGTGNEQYF | TGTGCCAGCAGGTCATCCGGGACAGGGAACGAGCAGTACTTC
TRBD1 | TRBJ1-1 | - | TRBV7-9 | CASSRSPTGGTEAFF | TGTGCCAGCAGCCGGTCCCCGACAGGGGGCACTGAAGCTTTCTTT
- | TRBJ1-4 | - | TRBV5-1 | CASSLTGTREKLFF | TGCGCCAGCAGCCTAACCGGGACAAGAGAAAAACTGTTTTTT
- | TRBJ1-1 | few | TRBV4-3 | CASSQGRDTGNTEAFF | TGCGCCAGCAGCCAGGGCCGGGACACAGGAAACACTGAAGCTTTCTTT
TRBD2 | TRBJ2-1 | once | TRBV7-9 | CASSSPKRGYNEQFF | TGTGCCAGCAGCTCGCCTAAGCGGGGTTACAATGAGCAGTTCTTC
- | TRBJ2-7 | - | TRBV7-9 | CASSLQGDWHVF | TGTGCCAGCAGCTTGCAGGGGGACTGGCATGTCTTC
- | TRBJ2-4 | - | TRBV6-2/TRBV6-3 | CASSLTVAKNIQYF | TGTGCCAGCAGCCTGACAGTGGCCAAAAACATTCAGTACTTC
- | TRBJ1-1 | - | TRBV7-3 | CASSWGRNTEAFF | TGTGCCAGCAGCTGGGGCAGGAACACTGAAGCTTTCTTT
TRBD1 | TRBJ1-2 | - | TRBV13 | CASSSVDRAGGYTF | TGTGCCAGCAGCTCCGTCGACAGGGCGGGCGGCTACACCTTC
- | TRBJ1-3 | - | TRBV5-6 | CASTSQPRRNTIYF | TGTGCCAGCACGTCTCAGCCCAGGAGAAACACCATATATTTT
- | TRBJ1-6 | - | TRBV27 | CASRAGSQHSPLHF | TGTGCCAGCAGGGCCGGGTCCCAACATTCACCCCTCCACTTT
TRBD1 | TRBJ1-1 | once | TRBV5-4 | CASSLATGMNTEAFF | TGTGCCAGCAGCTTGGCGACAGGGATGAACACTGAAGCTTTCTTT
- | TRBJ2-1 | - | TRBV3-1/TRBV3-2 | CASSPSFASASRNEQFF | TGTGCCAGCAGCCCCAGCTTTGCATCAGCTAGCCGCAATGAGCAGTTCTTC
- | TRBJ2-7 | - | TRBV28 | CASRLPRGGTYEQYF | TGTGCCAGCAGGCTTCCTCGAGGGGGAACCTACGAGCAGTACTTC
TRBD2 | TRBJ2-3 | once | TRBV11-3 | CASSLGGAGGTDTQYF | TGTGCCAGCAGCTTAGGCGGAGCGGGGGGCACAGATACGCAGTATTTT
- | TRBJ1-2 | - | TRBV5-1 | CASSLGATSNYGYTF | TGCGCCAGCAGCTTGGGAGCCACCTCTAACTATGGCTACACCTTC
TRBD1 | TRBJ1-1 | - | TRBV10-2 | CPRSVGGTGGTEAFF | TGCCCCCGCAGTGTGGGGGGGACAGGGGGGACTGAAGCTTTCTTT
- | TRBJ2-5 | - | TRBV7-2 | CASSPRDSQETQYF | TGTGCCAGCAGCCCGCGGGACAGTCAAGAGACCCAGTACTTC
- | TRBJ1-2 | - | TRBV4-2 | CASSQVGGYTF | TGTGCCAGCAGCCAAGTCGGGGGCTACACCTTC
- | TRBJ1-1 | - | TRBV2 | CATRGELNTEAFF | TGTGCCACCCGGGGGGAACTGAACACTGAAGCTTTCTTT
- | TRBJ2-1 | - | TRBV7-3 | CASSLGGGRSYNEQFF | TGTGCCAGCAGCTTAGGCGGGGGCCGCTCCTACAATGAGCAGTTCTTC